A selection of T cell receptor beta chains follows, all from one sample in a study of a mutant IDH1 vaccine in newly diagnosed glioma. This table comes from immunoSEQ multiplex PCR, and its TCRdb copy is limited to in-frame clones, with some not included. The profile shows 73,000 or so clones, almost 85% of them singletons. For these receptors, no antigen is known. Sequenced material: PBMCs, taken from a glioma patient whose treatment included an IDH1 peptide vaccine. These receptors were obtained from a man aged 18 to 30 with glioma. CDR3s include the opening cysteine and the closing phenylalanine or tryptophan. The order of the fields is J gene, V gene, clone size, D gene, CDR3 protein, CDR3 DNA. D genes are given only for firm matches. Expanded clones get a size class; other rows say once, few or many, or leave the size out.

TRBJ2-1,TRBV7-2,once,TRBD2,CASSSGLARYEQFF,TGTGCCAGCAGCTCGGGACTAGCTAGGTATGAGCAGTTCTTC
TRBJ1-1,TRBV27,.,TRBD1,CASSGGQMNTEAFF,TGTGCCAGCAGTGGGGGACAGATGAACACTGAAGCTTTCTTT
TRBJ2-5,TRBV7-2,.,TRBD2,CASSLELAGVETQYF,TGTGCCAGCAGCTTAGAACTAGCGGGAGTGGAGACCCAGTACTTC
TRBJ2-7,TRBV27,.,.,CASSLYGGYEQYF,TGTGCCAGCAGTTTATACGGGGGCTACGAGCAGTACTTC
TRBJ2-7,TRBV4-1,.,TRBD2,CASSQEDWSGSVSSFNREQYF,TGCGCCAGCAGCCAAGAAGATTGGAGCGGGAGTGTTTCTAGTTTCAACCGTGAGCAGTACTTC
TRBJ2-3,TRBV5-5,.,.,CASSLSGPSTDTQYF,TGTGCCAGCAGCTTGAGCGGACCTAGCACAGATACGCAGTATTTT
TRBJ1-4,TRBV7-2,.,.,CASSLGHRAANEKLFF,TGTGCCAGCAGCTTAGGCCACAGGGCGGCTAATGAAAAACTGTTTTTT
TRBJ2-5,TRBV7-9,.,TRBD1,CASRSGQSETQYF,TGTGCCAGCAGATCGGGACAGTCAGAGACCCAGTACTTC
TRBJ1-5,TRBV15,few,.,CATSLWGVSNQPQHF,TGTGCCACCTCCCTTTGGGGGGTTAGCAATCAGCCCCAGCATTTT
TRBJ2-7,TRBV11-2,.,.,CASSLEVESSYEQYF,TGTGCCAGCAGCTTAGAAGTGGAGAGCTCCTACGAGCAGTACTTC
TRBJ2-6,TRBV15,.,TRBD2,CASRTGGAGANVLTF,TGTGCCTCTCGGACGGGAGGGGCTGGGGCCAACGTCCTGACTTTC
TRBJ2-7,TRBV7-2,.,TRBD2,CASSVSTSGKYEQYF,TGTGCCAGCAGCGTCTCGACTAGCGGGAAGTACGAGCAGTACTTC
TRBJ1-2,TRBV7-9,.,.,CASSFRGGYGYTF,TGTGCCAGCAGCTTCCGGGGTGGCTATGGCTACACCTTC
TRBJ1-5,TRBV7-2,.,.,CASSLEGAANQPQHF,TGTGCCAGCAGCCTAGAAGGGGCAGCCAATCAGCCCCAGCATTTT
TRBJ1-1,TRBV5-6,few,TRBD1,CASSFGTGRDTEAFF,TGTGCCAGCAGCTTTGGGACAGGGAGGGACACTGAAGCTTTCTTT
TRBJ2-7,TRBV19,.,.,CASKWAAGGIEQYF,TGTGCCAGTAAATGGGCAGCAGGGGGGATTGAGCAGTACTTC
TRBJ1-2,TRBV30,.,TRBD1,CAWSRVQGKGYGYTF,TGTGCCTGGAGTCGGGTACAGGGGAAAGGTTATGGCTACACCTTC
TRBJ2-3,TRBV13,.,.,CASSATANQRTDTQYF,TGTGCCAGCAGCGCGACGGCGAACCAACGCACAGATACGCAGTATTTT
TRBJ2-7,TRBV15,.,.,CATSSEVGGTYEQYF,TGTGCCACCAGCTCAGAGGTAGGGGGGACCTACGAGCAGTACTTC
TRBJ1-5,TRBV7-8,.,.,CASSLPGGSAQPQHF,TGTGCCAGCAGCCTACCGGGGGGGTCTGCTCAGCCCCAGCATTTT
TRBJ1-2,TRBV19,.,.,CASSIGQKYGYTF,TGTGCCAGTAGTATTGGACAGAAGTATGGCTACACCTTC
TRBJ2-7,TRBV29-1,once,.,CSGAEGGAYEQYF,TGCAGCGGAGCGGAGGGGGGGGCCTACGAGCAGTACTTC
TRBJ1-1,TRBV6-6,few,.,CASTHGTPNTEAFF,TGTGCCAGCACCCATGGGACGCCGAACACTGAAGCTTTCTTT
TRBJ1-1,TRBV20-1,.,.,CSARWVHQAFF,TGCAGTGCTAGGTGGGTACACCAAGCTTTCTTT
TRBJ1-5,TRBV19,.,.,CASSQGSQYMVINQPQHF,TGTGCCAGTAGCCAGGGCAGTCAGTATATGGTAATAAATCAGCCCCAGCATTTT
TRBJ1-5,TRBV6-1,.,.,CASSELVPYQPQHF,TGTGCCAGCAGTGAACTTGTTCCCTATCAGCCCCAGCATTTT
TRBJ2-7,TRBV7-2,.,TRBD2,CASSRRSELAAHEQYF,TGTGCCAGCAGCAGGAGGTCCGAACTAGCGGCCCACGAGCAGTACTTC
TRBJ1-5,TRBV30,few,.,CAWSGSVIQPQHF,TGTGCCTGGAGCGGGAGTGTGATACAGCCCCAGCATTTT
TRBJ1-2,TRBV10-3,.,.,CAISQLTAPTWGYTF,TGTGCCATCAGTCAGCTGACAGCCCCTACGTGGGGCTACACCTTC
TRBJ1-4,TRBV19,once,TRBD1,CASSIPRQGNEKLFF,TGTGCCAGTAGTATACCCAGACAGGGCAACGAAAAACTGTTTTTT
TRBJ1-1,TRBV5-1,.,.,CASSAHQGLDSTEAFF,TGCGCCAGCAGCGCTCACCAGGGGTTAGATAGCACTGAAGCTTTCTTT
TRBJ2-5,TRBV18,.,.,CASSPPGLQETQYF,TGTGCCAGCTCACCTCCGGGACTCCAAGAGACCCAGTACTTC
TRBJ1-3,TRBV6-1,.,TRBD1,CASSARDRGRTGNTIYF,TGTGCCAGCAGTGCCAGGGACAGGGGGCGCACTGGAAACACCATATATTTT
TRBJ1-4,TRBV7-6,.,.,CASSLRGGGRKLFF,TGTGCCAGCAGCCTGAGGGGGGGTGGTCGGAAACTGTTTTTT
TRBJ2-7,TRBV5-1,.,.,CASSLGAGRQYEQYF,TGCGCCAGCAGCTTGGGGGCAGGGAGACAATACGAGCAGTACTTC
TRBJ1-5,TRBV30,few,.,CAWSVLGQPSNQPQHF,TGTGCCTGGAGTGTACTAGGACAGCCAAGCAATCAGCCCCAGCATTTT
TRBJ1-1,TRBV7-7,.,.,CASSLALGTEAFF,TGTGCTAGCAGCTTGGCCCTTGGGACTGAAGCTTTCTTT
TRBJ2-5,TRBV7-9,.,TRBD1,CASSSKGRGHRETQYF,TGTGCCAGCAGCTCTAAGGGCAGGGGGCACCGGGAGACCCAGTACTTC
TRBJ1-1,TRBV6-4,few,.,CASSEGQGSTEAFF,TGTGCCAGCAGTGAAGGGCAGGGGAGCACTGAAGCTTTCTTT
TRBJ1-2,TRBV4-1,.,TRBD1,CASSQGSGGHGYTF,TGCGCCAGCAGCCAAGGGTCAGGGGGCCATGGCTACACCTTC
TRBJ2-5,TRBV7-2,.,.,CASSFGGVETQYF,TGTGCCAGCAGCTTTGGGGGCGTGGAGACCCAGTACTTC
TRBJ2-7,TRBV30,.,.,CAWDGSYEQYF,TGTGCCTGGGACGGATCCTACGAGCAGTACTTC
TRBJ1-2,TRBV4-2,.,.,CASSQDLGGGYGYTF,TGTGCCAGCAGCCAAGATTTGGGGGGCGGGTATGGCTACACCTTC
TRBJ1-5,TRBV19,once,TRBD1,CASDRGRNQPQHF,TGTGCCAGTGACAGGGGCCGCAATCAGCCCCAGCATTTT
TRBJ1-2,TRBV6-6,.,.,CASSPVTSYGYTF,TGTGCCAGCAGTCCTGTTACTTCCTATGGCTACACCTTC
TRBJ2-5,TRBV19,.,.,CASSQAFEGETQYF,TGTGCCAGTAGTCAAGCTTTCGAGGGAGAGACCCAGTACTTC
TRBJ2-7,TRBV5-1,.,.,CASSPNSYEQYF,TGCGCCAGCAGCCCCAACTCCTACGAGCAGTACTTC
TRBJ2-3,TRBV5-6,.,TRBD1,CASTTPGQGLRTDTQYF,TGTGCCAGCACCACACCGGGACAGGGGCTTCGCACAGATACGCAGTATTTT
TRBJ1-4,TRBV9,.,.,CASSAEGRDEKLFF,TGTGCCAGCAGCGCCGAGGGGAGGGATGAAAAACTGTTTTTT
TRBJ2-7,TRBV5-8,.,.,CASSPWGIPYEQYF,TGTGCCAGCAGCCCGTGGGGGATACCCTACGAGCAGTACTTC
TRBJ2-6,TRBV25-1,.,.,CASSESGTGANVLTF,TGTGCCAGCAGTGAATCAGGGACAGGGGCCAACGTCCTGACTTTC
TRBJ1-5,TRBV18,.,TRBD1,CASSDRAADQPQHF,TGTGCCAGCTCAGACAGGGCTGCCGATCAGCCCCAGCATTTT
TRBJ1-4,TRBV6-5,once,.,CASSFIGANEKLFF,TGTGCCAGCAGTTTCATAGGGGCTAATGAAAAACTGTTTTTT